What follows are 5 T cell receptor beta chains derived from one specimen sequenced in a study of beta chain features in type 1 diabetes. Findings and caveats of the study: In all four CD4+ subsets, TCRB CDR3 length was significantly, moderately reduced in type 1 diabetes.

Expressed TCRB transcripts were sequenced because the isolated RNA had all been reverse transcribed beforehand. The method was immunoSEQ multiplex PCR; TCRdb's version includes in-frame clones alone and lacks a portion of them. The sample carries about 270,000 clones, approximately 14% recorded once. No antigens are known for them. The sample consisted of naive CD4+ T cells from blood. All receptors come from a young man with type 1 diabetes.

This chain links TRBV11-2 with TRBJ2-1; 16 nucleotides line up with TRBD2. The V segment lost 5 bases and the J segment 6 bases; nucleotides outside the gene matches: 7. The CDR3 loop spans 17 amino acids. Germline CDR1 reads SGHAT; CDR2 reads FQNNGV. The CDR3 region has the DNA TGTGCCAGCAGCCGTCCCGGGACTAGCGGGAGGGTCAATGAGCAGTTCTTC. It yields the protein CASSRPGTSGRVNEQFF.

This clone was picked up a small number of times. This chain links TRBV6-5 with TRBJ2-7, with D possibly matching TRBD2 (6 bases). Germline V gives CDR1 MNHEY, CDR2 SVGAGI. Trimming stripped 4 bases from V and 2 bases from J, with 15 bases between. The CDR3 has 15 residues. As DNA, the CDR3 is TGTGCCAGCAGTTCGGAGGGGACGGCCGCCTACGAGCAGTACTTC. Translating gives CASSSEGTAAYEQYF.

V gene TRBV25-1 combines with J gene TRBJ1-2; D remains unclear. This CDR3 comprises 14 residues. Deletions cut 3 bases from V and 3 bases from J, with 11 bases between. CDR1 and CDR2 from the germline V gene are MGHDK and SYGVNS. The CDR3 here is CASSDHSIDYGYTF. As DNA, the CDR3 is TGTGCCAGCAGTGACCACAGCATTGACTATGGCTACACCTTC.

This clone was counted a few times. The chain is built from TRBV2 and TRBJ1-1; D is unclear. The ends were cut back, 4 bases at V and 0 bases at J, with 9 bases in the middle. Germline loops: CDR1 SNHLY, CDR2 FYNNEI. This CDR3 region has 14 residues. In nucleotides, the CDR3 is TGTGCCAGCAGTGTGCAGGCTCTGAACACTGAAGCTTTCTTT. As protein: CASSVQALNTEAFF. Full variable domain (rest looked up from reference TRBV2 and TRBJ1-1): EPEVTQTPSHQVTQMGQEVILRCVPISNHLYFYWYRQILGQKVEFLVSFYNNEISEKSEIFDDQFSVERPDGSNFTLKIRSTKLEDSAMYFCASSVQALNTEAFFGQGTRLTVV.

The chain employs TRBV5-1 and TRBJ2-3; TRBD2 matches 9 bases. Germline-derived CDR1 and CDR2 are SGHRS and YFSETQ. Unmatched junction bases numbered 4, after V lost 2 bases and J lost 3 bases. The CDR3 has 15 residues. CDR3 nucleotide sequence: TGCGCCAGCAGCTTTAGCGGGAGTGGGACAGATACGCAGTATTTT. Translating it yields CASSFSGSGTDTQYF.